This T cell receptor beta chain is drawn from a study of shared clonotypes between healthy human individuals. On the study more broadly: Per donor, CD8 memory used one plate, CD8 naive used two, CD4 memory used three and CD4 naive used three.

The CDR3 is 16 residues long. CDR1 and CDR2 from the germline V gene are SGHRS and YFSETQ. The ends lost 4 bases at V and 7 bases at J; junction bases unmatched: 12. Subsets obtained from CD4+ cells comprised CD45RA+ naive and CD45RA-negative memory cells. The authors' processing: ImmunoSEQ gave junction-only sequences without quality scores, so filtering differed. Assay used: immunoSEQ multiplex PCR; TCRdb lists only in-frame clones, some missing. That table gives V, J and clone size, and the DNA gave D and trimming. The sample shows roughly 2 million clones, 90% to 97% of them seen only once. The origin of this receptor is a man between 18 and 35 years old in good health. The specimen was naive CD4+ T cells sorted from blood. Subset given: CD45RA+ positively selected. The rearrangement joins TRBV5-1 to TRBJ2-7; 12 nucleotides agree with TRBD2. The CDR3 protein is CASSLWLAGGPGEQYF. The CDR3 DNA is TGCGCCAGCAGCCTGTGGCTAGCGGGAGGGCCGGGGGAGCAGTACTTC.